This TCR beta chain came from a study of blood T cell repertoires in COVID-19 (dated by TCRdb to 2018 to 2021). About the investigation overall: The collaborator samples originated in the United States, Italy and Spain and spanned the acute and convalescent phases of COVID-19. The material from the prospective study consisted of cDNA or gDNA derived from T cells, B-cell-depleted T cells, or PBMCs. Deeply sampled blood TCRbeta repertoires from subjects exposed to, actively infected with, or recovered from COVID-19 were included in the dataset. The repertoires were made available in a free public database intended to serve as a resource for research on the immune response to SARS-CoV-2. The samples were drawn from the first 160 participants of the ongoing ImmuneRACE study and from some 1,300 subjects provided by 6 global collaborators. Nearly every sample came with metadata listing a de-identified subject ID, COVID-19 status, age in years and sex. Where HLA class I and class II types were available, the types were taken from metadata supplied by the sample provider, not from assay-based typing. Overall study outcomes, separate from this receptor: Clinical and demographic metadata were provided uncurated, with the amount varying by source and participant.

Worth noting for this clone: The antigen it binds to is not known. No quality values exist for individual bases; no much larger clone is one base distant.

Including the terminal cysteine and phenylalanine, the CDR3 comprises 15 residues. Left in the record is the CDR3 DNA by itself, 45 bases read in frame from the first base. From a lookup of the germline V gene, CDR1 and CDR2 are ENHRY and SYGVKD. Trimmed from V: 7 bases; trimmed from J: 1 base; junction bases lacking a gene match: 6. Each collaborating institution followed its own protocols to collect whole blood in K2EDTA tubes. For TCRbeta analysis, collaborators shipped samples as frozen whole blood, isolated PBMCs, or DNA extracted from either of those sample types. The immunoSEQ Assay, a bias-controlled multiplex PCR, was used to amplify TCRbeta CDR3 regions from genomic DNA. The authors' pipeline ran thus. Nucleated cell counts per sample were estimated from amplification of reference gene primers within the assay. Sequence reads were collapsed and filtered to measure the absolute abundance of every unique TCRbeta CDR3 rearrangement. For each sample, productive Simpson clonality was calculated as the square root of Simpson's diversity index across productive rearrangements. What TCRdb holds here is the immuneACCESS table cut down to in-frame rearrangements. Part of the clones is not present; checked against another copy, under half of the missing clones reflect an unresolved V gene, and the others are unexplained. That table gives V, J and clone size, and the DNA gave D and trimming. The sample table holds about 310,000 clones, of which around 86% were seen once. Roughly 1.3% of the sample is held by the ten biggest clonotypes.

This chain joins TRBV10-3 to TRBJ2-3; the junction holds 9 bases that match TRBD2. The receptor was isolated from a man between 65 and 79 years old with acute or convalescent COVID-19. Sequencing was performed on peripheral blood. At the DNA level, the sequence is TGTGCCATCACGGAACAGCGGGGGGGCACAGATACGCAGTATTTT. Translation gives CAITEQRGGTDTQYF.